A selection of T cell receptor beta chains follows, all from one sample in a study of CXCR3-negative and CXCR3-positive naive CD8 T cells. Using the 5' RACE reads, TCRdb records one entry per CDR3 protein without DNA. The listing records about 120,000 distinct CDR3 sequences. Sequencing input: naive CXCR3- CD8+ T cells from blood. These receptors were taken from a human donor in good health. Some clones in this sample may be carry-over from other donors' samples. Both conserved end residues are part of each CDR3.

V: TRBV4-3; J: TRBJ1-1; CDR3: CASSQEGQGAVTEAFF
V: TRBV14; J: TRBJ2-1; CDR3: CASSQVALAGPYNEQFF
V: TRBV7-3; J: TRBJ2-5; CDR3: CASSLGGGDQETQYF
V: TRBV15; J: TRBJ2-5; CDR3: CATRGPVSETQYF
V: TRBV3-1; J: TRBJ2-3; CDR3: CASSHLAGVTDTQYF
V: TRBV5-1; J: TRBJ1-4; CDR3: CASSSPGTPDEKLFF
V: TRBV9; J: TRBJ2-7; CDR3: CASSGGQGGLYEQYF
V: TRBV5-1; J: TRBJ1-2; CDR3: CASSLEGWSDGYTF
V: TRBV7-9; J: TRBJ2-2; CDR3: CASSFTGGGTGELFF
V: TRBV7-9; J: TRBJ2-4; CDR3: CASSGTGGTKNIQYF
V: TRBV5-1; J: TRBJ2-2; CDR3: CASSLLTSGRFDTGELFF
V: TRBV30; J: TRBJ2-7; CDR3: CAWSVTPGTLNYEQYF
V: TRBV29-1; J: TRBJ1-2; CDR3: CSVEEGYRGYTF
V: TRBV28; J: TRBJ2-1; CDR3: CASSPLGLAKYNEQFF
V: TRBV28; J: TRBJ2-7; CDR3: CASSLYGTSVYEQYF
V: TRBV5-1; J: TRBJ2-7; CDR3: CASSLFGTGDEQYF
V: TRBV7-9; J: TRBJ1-1; CDR3: CASSLLAGGSNTEAFF
V: TRBV5-6; J: TRBJ2-1; CDR3: CASSLTSGGLSYNEQFF
V: TRBV12-3/TRBV12-4; J: TRBJ1-5; CDR3: CASSSVVDTSNQPQHF
V: TRBV29-1; J: TRBJ2-2; CDR3: CSVELATGELFF
V: TRBV21-1; J: TRBJ2-7; CDR3: CASSKFPLLAGVPYEQYF
V: TRBV2; J: TRBJ1-1; CDR3: CASSEVVRGSEAFF
V: TRBV28; J: TRBJ2-3; CDR3: CASSLGGVTDTQYF
V: TRBV5-1; J: TRBJ1-2; CDR3: CASSLDPNYGYTF
V: TRBV5-1; J: TRBJ2-7; CDR3: CASSLGAGQVYEQYF
V: TRBV11-3; J: TRBJ2-7; CDR3: CASSLRLDGYSSYEQYF
V: TRBV9; J: TRBJ2-1; CDR3: CASSRDPNEQFF
V: TRBV29-1; J: TRBJ2-1; CDR3: CSVEGRGTSGTPIYNEQFF
V: TRBV29-1; J: TRBJ2-1; CDR3: CSVEESSYNEQFF
V: TRBV28; J: TRBJ1-1; CDR3: CASSSVGLNTEAFF
V: TRBV29-1; J: TRBJ2-7; CDR3: CSVEKGYEQYF
V: TRBV5-5; J: TRBJ2-5; CDR3: CASSSLSVSVGETQYF
V: TRBV28; J: TRBJ2-7; CDR3: CASSFRGGLREQYF
V: TRBV7-9; J: TRBJ2-5; CDR3: CASSFGREQETQYF
V: TRBV6-2/TRBV6-3; J: TRBJ1-1; CDR3: CASSYPLAVDEAFF
V: TRBV7-9; J: TRBJ2-2; CDR3: CASSLTDRENTGELFF
V: TRBV20-1; J: TRBJ2-2; CDR3: CSARLAEKNTGELFF
V: TRBV12-3/TRBV12-4; J: TRBJ2-7; CDR3: CASSSGQSLYEQYF
V: TRBV7-9; J: TRBJ2-7; CDR3: CASSFEGPYEQYF
V: TRBV28; J: TRBJ2-1; CDR3: CASSPNDDNEQFF
V: TRBV6-5; J: TRBJ2-7; CDR3: CATRSLGEQYF
V: TRBV7-9; J: TRBJ2-5; CDR3: CASSFSTQQETQYF
V: TRBV6-5; J: TRBJ2-1; CDR3: CASSYRGLAGLNEQFF
V: TRBV3-1; J: TRBJ2-7; CDR3: CASSQEDEGSYEQYF
V: TRBV7-2; J: TRBJ2-7; CDR3: CASVGDTSYEQYF
V: TRBV5-1; J: TRBJ2-7; CDR3: CASSPTVSLYEQYF